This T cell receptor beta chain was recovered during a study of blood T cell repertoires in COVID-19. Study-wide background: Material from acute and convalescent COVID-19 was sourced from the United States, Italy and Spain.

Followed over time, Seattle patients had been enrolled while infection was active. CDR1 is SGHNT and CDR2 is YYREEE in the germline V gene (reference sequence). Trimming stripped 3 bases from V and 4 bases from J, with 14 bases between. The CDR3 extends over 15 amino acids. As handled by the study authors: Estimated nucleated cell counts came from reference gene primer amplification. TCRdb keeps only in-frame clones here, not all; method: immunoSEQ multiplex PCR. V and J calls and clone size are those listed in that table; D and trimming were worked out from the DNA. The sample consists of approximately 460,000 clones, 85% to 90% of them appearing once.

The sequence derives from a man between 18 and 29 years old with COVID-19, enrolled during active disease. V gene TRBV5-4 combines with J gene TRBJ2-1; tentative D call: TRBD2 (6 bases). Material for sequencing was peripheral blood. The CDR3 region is CASSSGVSGYNEQFF. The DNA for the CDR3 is TGTGCCAGCAGCTCGGGGGTATCGGGGTACAATGAGCAGTTCTTC.